This T cell receptor (beta chain) was found in a study of T cell responses to AZD1222 COVID-19 vaccine. Comment on this clone: Its antigen is not known.

The CDR3 spans 14 residues. Germline V gene data show CDR1 as MNHEY and CDR2 as SVGAGI. Between the trimmed V and J ends, which lost 6 bases and 5 bases, there was a span of 14 bases. Broader study findings: Across the whole spike, CD4 TCRs peaked at regions 160-218 and 743-854.

Produced via immunoSEQ multiplex PCR; TCRdb's table is partial and in-frame only. The repertoire holds around 160,000 clones, roughly 80% seen once, with around 4.1% in the top ten. Sequenced material: peripheral blood, taken on day 0 of MenACWY control vaccination. The receptor's source is an adult in good health. V and J are TRBV6-5 and TRBJ1-5, with D possibly being TRBD1 (6 bases). CDR3 sequence (DNA): TGTGCCAGCAGCCGGTCAGGGGTGTATCAGCCCCAGCATTTT. Protein product: CASSRSGVYQPQHF.